This T cell receptor (beta chain) is from a study of neurological immune-mediated disorders. A remark on this clonotype: This may stem from a read error, because a much larger clone lies one nucleotide away.

The CDR3 has 13 residues. Germline lookup yields CDR1 SGHVS and CDR2 FQNEAQ. V lost 1 base and J 13 bases, leaving 16 bases between the germline ends. MiXCR, applied by TCRdb to the 5' RACE reads, yields one record per CDR3 protein. Of 71,000 or so distinct CDR3 sequences in the sample, 5% to 6% were seen once. The J gene is TRBJ1-1, the V gene TRBV7-8; D not resolved. Material for sequencing was PBMCs. This TCR was sampled from a woman aged 25 to 45 with multiple sclerosis. The CDR3 DNA reads as TGTGCCAGCAGCTTAGAGGGCCCCGAGGGAGTTTTCTTT. It codes for CASSLEGPEGVFF.